The 13 T cell receptor beta chains below were found in one sample sequenced in a study of blood T cell repertoires in COVID-19. The table came from immunoSEQ multiplex PCR; TCRdb's copy has only in-frame clones and leaves some out. The sample includes around 12,000 clones, about four fifths seen only once; the top ten take roughly 47%. The material sequenced was peripheral blood. These receptors all stem from a man older than 75 with acute or convalescent COVID-19.

V and J are TRBV5-1 and TRBJ1-2; 7 bases are a match to TRBD1. CDR1 is SGHRS, CDR2 YFSETQ, per germline. V gave up 4 bases and J gave up 6 bases; unmatched junction bases: 12. The CDR3 is 15 amino acids. The CDR3 sequence: CASSLDRPQVDGYTF. CDR3 in DNA: TGCGCCAGCAGCCTGGACAGGCCTCAGGTGGATGGCTACACCTTC.

The table lists this clone with a few counts. The rearrangement uses TRBV5-4 and TRBJ2-6; D is possibly TRBD1 (6 bases). This CDR3 has 17 amino acids. The germline V gene encodes CDR1 SGHNT and CDR2 YYREEE (reference sequence). V lost 0 bases and J 4 bases, leaving 14 bases between the germline ends. CDR3 sequence (DNA): TGTGCCAGCAGCTTGGCCCACAGGGTGGCCGGGGCCAACGTCCTGACTTTC. Translation gives CASSLAHRVAGANVLTF.

The chain couples TRBV9 to TRBJ2-1, with 8 bases aligning to TRBD2. The CDR3 covers 15 residues. V lost 4 bases to trimming and J lost 0 bases; unmatched junction nucleotides: 3. Germline values: CDR1 SGDLS, CDR2 YYNGEE. CDR3 sequence: CASSPREGSYNEQFF. DNA for the CDR3: TGTGCCAGCAGCCCCCGGGAGGGCTCCTACAATGAGCAGTTCTTC.

This clone appeared a single time. CDR3 nucleotides: TGCAGTGCTGGTGACAGGGTCGGGTCACCCCTCCACTTT. Translation gives CSAGDRVGSPLHF. V gene TRBV20-1 combines with J gene TRBJ1-6; 7 bases are shared with TRBD1. The J segment lost 10 bases and the V segment lost 5 bases, leaving 8 bases of the junction unmatched. There are 13 residues in the CDR3. Germline CDR1 and CDR2: DFQATT and SNEGSKA (reference sequence).

The chain employs TRBV7-8 and TRBJ1-2, with D maybe TRBD1 (5 bases). Per germline, CDR1 SGHVS and CDR2 FQNEAQ. The CDR3 is 13 residues long. The germline V and J ends were trimmed by 7 bases and 8 bases, with 17 bases remaining between them. The CDR3 DNA follows: TGTGCCAGCACCGACCCGGGGGTCTGGGGCTACACCTTC. Protein product: CASTDPGVWGYTF.

In DNA form, the CDR3 reads TGTGCCAGCAGCCGATTACCCCGGGACAGTGTCTCTGGGGCCAACGTCCTGACTTTC. It translates to CASSRLPRDSVSGANVLTF. V and J are TRBV7-9 and TRBJ2-6, with TRBD1 matching 7 bases. CDR3 size: 19 residues. J gave up 0 bases and V 5 bases, and 13 bases lay outside the gene matches. Germline assignment: CDR1 SEHNR and CDR2 FQNEAQ (reference sequence).

This sequence joins TRBV7-2 and TRBJ2-7, with a possible D match to TRBD1 (6 bases). CDR3 length: 14 residues. The V end was cut by 5 bases, the J end by 7 bases, with 18 bases between. Per germline, CDR1 SGHTA and CDR2 FQGNSA. As DNA, the CDR3 is TGTGCCAGCAGCCCGAAACAGGGATTGGGAGAGCAGTACTTC. Encoded protein: CASSPKQGLGEQYF.

The rearrangement uses TRBV7-9 and TRBJ2-7; 9 bases fit TRBD1. Germline lookup yields CDR1 SEHNR and CDR2 FQNEAQ (reference sequence). The CDR3 length is 15 residues. Trimming removed 3 bases from V and 3 bases from J; junction bases left unmatched: 6. CDR3 in amino acids: CASSFPQGARYEQYF. The DNA of the CDR3 is TGTGCCAGCAGCTTCCCACAGGGGGCCCGCTACGAGCAGTACTTC.

J is TRBJ1-5 and V is TRBV19; D uncertain. Germline CDR1 LNHDA, CDR2 SQIVND (reference sequence). This CDR3 region has 16 residues. Trimming removed 3 bases from V and 14 bases from J, with 26 bases in between. The DNA for the CDR3 is TGTGCCAGTAGTATCCTCCCCTCGGGTCCGGGTGTTAGAAAGCATTTT. Translating gives CASSILPSGPGVRKHF.

This clone was found once. CDR3 in DNA: TGTGCCAGCAGCCCGGACGGGACTATTACGCAGTATTTT. This gives the protein CASSPDGTITQYF. This chain uses TRBV7-2 with TRBJ2-3; 7 bases agree with TRBD2. The V gene end was trimmed by 5 bases and the J gene end by 8 bases; junction bases not matched to a gene: 7. The CDR3 runs 13 residues. Germline-derived CDR1 and CDR2 are SGHTA and FQGNSA.

This rearrangement joins TRBV28 to TRBJ1-1; 8 nucleotides align to TRBD1. V was clipped by 2 bases and J by 5 bases; unmatched bases: 7. The CDR3 is made up of 15 amino acids. Germline CDR1 reads MDHEN; CDR2 reads SYDVKM. The CDR3 nucleotides are TGTGCCAGCAGTTTACAGGGGGCAATTGGGACTGAAGCTTTCTTT. This codes for CASSLQGAIGTEAFF.

This chain uses TRBV3-1 (or the pseudogene TRBV3-2) with TRBJ1-3, with 7 nucleotides matching TRBD1. The CDR3 is made up of 15 amino acids. Germline V lookup: CDR1 LGHDT, CDR2 YNNKEL (reference sequence). J gave up 7 bases and V 1 base, and 7 bases lay outside the gene matches. CDR3 residues: CASSQVTGAGNTIYF. The CDR3 region has the DNA TGTGCCAGCAGCCAAGTCACAGGGGCCGGGAACACCATATATTTT.

The CDR3 reads CASSDFQGTNYGYTF. In nucleotides, the CDR3 is TGTGCCAGCAGTGATTTTCAGGGAACCAACTATGGCTACACCTTC. V and J are TRBV6-6 and TRBJ1-2, with a possible D match to TRBD1 (5 bases). The CDR3 length is 15 residues. The V gene's germline CDR1 is MNHNY and CDR2 SVGAGI (reference sequence). Trimming cost V 5 bases and J 2 bases, with 15 bases left between them.